This TCR beta chain is drawn from a study of post-analysis software for immune sequencing data. Study results and limitations: Compared with controls, patients had more of about 5 TRBV segments, including TRBV5-6, TRBV5-1 and TRBV20-1. The study found significantly lower normalized Chao1 diversity in multiple sclerosis patients than in controls.

Unique molecular identifiers had been added to the TCR beta cDNA libraries. TCRdb recomputed calls from the PCR reads with MiXCR, one row per CDR3 protein. The table includes about 820,000 distinct CDR3 sequences, around 53% detected once. The ends lost 4 bases at V and 8 bases at J; junction bases unmatched: 3. The CDR3 has 12 amino acids. CDR1 is SQVTM and CDR2 is ANQGSEA in the germline V gene. Concerning this clonotype itself: Its antigen is not known.

The source is a girl between 5 and 17 years old with multiple sclerosis. This chain links TRBV29-1 with TRBJ2-1, with 9 positions matching TRBD1. The sample comprised blood. The CDR3, as DNA: TGCAGCGTTGGACAGGGGGTGTATGAGCAGTTCTTC. Residues: CSVGQGVYEQFF.